The next 17 T cell receptor beta chains were all read from a single sample in a study of T cells in Graves' hyperthyroidism and ophthalmopathy. Researchers amplified the TCR beta CDR3 regions from RNA transcripts. Researchers ran a first-round RT-PCR on the TCR CDR3 using the HTBI primer set. TCRdb ran MiXCR on the multiplex PCR reads and lists one entry per CDR3 protein. The sample has more than 300,000 distinct CDR3 sequences; roughly 18% are singletons. Sequenced input: blood. The receptors were gathered from a man between 18 and 29 years old with Graves' ophthalmopathy.

The V gene is TRBV3-1, the J gene TRBJ2-6; D not certain. CDR1 is LGHDT, CDR2 YNNKEL, per germline (reference sequence). V lost 2 bases and J 0 bases, leaving 14 bases between the germline ends. The CDR3 length is 18 residues. CDR3 residues: CASSQIRLIGSGANVLTF. CDR3 DNA: TGTGCCAGCAGCCAAATTAGACTCATCGGCTCTGGGGCCAACGTCCTGACTTTC.

This clonotype was counted many times. The chain joins TRBV6-6 to TRBJ2-5; 11 nucleotides agree with TRBD2. CDR1 and CDR2 (germline): MNHNY, SVGAGI (reference sequence). The ends lost 0 bases at V and 5 bases at J; junction bases unmatched: 14. CDR3 length: 19 residues. CDR3 nucleotides: TGTGCCAGCAGTTACTCGGGTGCTGAGGTAGCGGGGGGGCTTGAGACCCAGTACTTC. Translated, it gives CASSYSGAEVAGGLETQYF.

This clonotype was recorded at least ten times. The chain is built from TRBV3-1 and TRBJ1-1; D gene uncertain. CDR3 length: 12 amino acids. The V gene lost 0 bases and the J gene lost 5 bases, with 4 bases spanning the gap. Germline assignment: CDR1 LGHDT and CDR2 YNNKEL (reference sequence). The CDR3 is CASSQDVTEAFF. The CDR3 nucleotides read TGTGCCAGCAGCCAAGACGTAACTGAAGCTTTCTTT. Looking up the rest from reference TRBV3-1 and TRBJ1-1 gives the full variable domain: DTAVSQTPKYLVTQMGNDKSIKCEQNLGHDTMYWYKQDSKKFLKIMFSYNNKELIINETVPNRFSPKSPDKAHLNLHINSLELGDSAVYFCASSQDVTEAFFGQGTRLTVV.

The chain employs TRBV18 and TRBJ2-2; the D gene is possibly TRBD2 (5 bases). The CDR3 is 13 residues long. V shed 6 bases and J shed 5 bases, with 10 bases lying between them. Germline CDR1 and CDR2: KGHSH and LQKENI. Written as DNA, the CDR3 is TGTGCCAGCTCCCAGCCGGGGACCGGGGAGCTGTTTTTT. This gives the protein CASSQPGTGELFF.

This clonotype has only a few counts. The chain is built from TRBV20-1 and TRBJ2-3; 8 positions agree with TRBD2. Germline V gene sequence: CDR1 DFQATT, CDR2 SNEGSKA (reference sequence). V shed 7 bases, J shed 2 bases, and the junction held 5 bases outside the gene matches. CDR3 length: 13 amino acids. CDR3 sequence reads: CSVAGGYTDTQYF. As DNA, the CDR3 is TGCAGTGTCGCGGGGGGCTACACAGATACGCAGTATTTT.

This clonotype turned up a few times. The chain carries TRBV6-5 and TRBJ1-1; tentative D call: TRBD1 (5 bases). The germline V and J ends were trimmed by 2 bases and 1 base, with 8 bases remaining between them. CDR3 length: 14 amino acids. Germline V gene sequence: CDR1 MNHEY, CDR2 SVGAGI. The CDR3 region is CASSYPGGNTEAFF. DNA of the CDR3: TGTGCCAGCAGTTACCCCGGGGGGAACACTGAAGCTTTCTTT.

This clonotype appeared a few times. The chain employs TRBV9 and TRBJ2-1; the match to TRBD2 covers 8 bases. Germline V gene sequence: CDR1 SGDLS, CDR2 YYNGEE. This CDR3 has 15 residues. V shed 4 bases and J 5 bases; nucleotides not matched to a gene: 8. For the CDR3, the DNA is TGTGCCAGCAGCTCCCGGGGGGGGCCTCACAATGAGCAGTTCTTC. The encoded protein is CASSSRGGPHNEQFF.

This clonotype was detected many times. The rearrangement links TRBV12-3 or TRBV12-4 to TRBJ1-1; D is unclear. The CDR3 sequence is 14 residues long. Trimming left V 3 bases short and J 0 bases short, with 8 bases between. CDR3 sequence reads: CASSLNRLNTEAFF. For the CDR3, the DNA is TGTGCCAGCAGTTTGAACAGACTGAACACTGAAGCTTTCTTT.

The chain recombines TRBV5-6 with TRBJ2-7; TRBD1 matches at 11 bases. CDR1 SGHDT and CDR2 YYEEEE come from the germline V gene. With 0 bases clipped from V and 3 bases from J, the junction kept 14 bases outside the gene matches. The CDR3 is 19 residues long. The CDR3 here is CASSLVDGTGGGSVYEQYF. The CDR3, as DNA: TGTGCCAGCAGCTTGGTAGATGGGACAGGGGGAGGGTCGGTCTACGAGCAGTACTTC.

Only a few counts were recorded for this clonotype. The chain carries TRBV27 and TRBJ1-1; no reliable D call. The germline V and J ends were trimmed by 8 bases and 11 bases, with 15 bases remaining between them. CDR3 length: 11 residues. Germline CDR1 MNHEY, CDR2 SMNVEV (reference sequence). The CDR3 loop is CASWAFPKAFF. CDR3 coding DNA: TGTGCCAGCTGGGCCTTTCCTAAGGCTTTCTTT.

This clonotype was recorded a few times. The V gene is TRBV19, the J gene TRBJ2-5; 10 bases fit TRBD2. The CDR3 is 16 residues long. The V segment lost 5 bases and the J segment 5 bases; nucleotides outside the gene matches: 11. Germline V gene data show CDR1 as LNHDA and CDR2 as SQIVND (reference sequence). Written as DNA, the CDR3 is TGTGCCAGTAGTCCCGCTATAGCGGGGGGCGGTGAGACCCAGTACTTC. It specifies CASSPAIAGGGETQYF. The complete variable domain, with remaining parts taken from reference TRBV19 and TRBJ2-5, reads DGGITQSPKYLFRKEGQNVTLSCEQNLNHDAMYWYRQDPGQGLRLIYYSQIVNDFQKGDIAEGYSVSREKKESFPLTVTSAQKNPTAFYLCASSPAIAGGGETQYFGPGTRLLVL.

This clonotype was picked up many times. The chain has TRBV18 and TRBJ1-5; TRBD1 aligns across 9 bases. The germline V gene has CDR1 KGHSH and CDR2 LQKENI. This CDR3 has 14 residues. V shed 8 bases, J shed 7 bases, and the junction held 9 bases outside the gene matches. The CDR3 nucleotides read TGTGCCAGCAGTCCAGGACAGGGGCGGCAGCCCCAGCATTTT. This sequence encodes CASSPGQGRQPQHF.

This clonotype occurred many times. The rearrangement joins TRBV7-3 to TRBJ2-7; unclear D gene. Trimming removed 0 bases at V and 2 bases at J, with 11 bases between. The CDR3 sequence is 15 residues long. Looked up from germline, CDR1 is SGHTA and CDR2 is FQGTGA. The CDR3 spells CASSLTVGQAYEQYF. The CDR3 DNA is TGTGCCAGCAGCTTAACGGTAGGCCAGGCCTACGAGCAGTACTTC.

This clonotype has ten or more counts. This rearrangement joins TRBV5-6 to TRBJ2-3, with D possibly matching TRBD2 (6 bases). The CDR3 is made up of 13 amino acids. V lost 7 bases and J lost 0, with 9 bases in between. Germline V gives CDR1 SGHDT, CDR2 YYEEEE. This CDR3 reads CASRTTSTDTQYF. The CDR3 DNA sequence: TGTGCCAGCCGGACTACTAGCACAGATACGCAGTATTTT.

This chain uses TRBV29-1 with TRBJ2-1; TRBD2 agrees at 7 bases. CDR3 length equals 15 residues. Losses at the gene ends were 7 bases for V and 3 bases for J; bases not matched to a gene: 12. Germline lookup yields CDR1 SQVTM and CDR2 ANQGSEA. Written as DNA, the CDR3 is TGCAGCGCCTCGGCACTAGCGAGTTTCTACAATGAGCAGTTCTTC. Protein sequence: CSASALASFYNEQFF.

The V and J genes are TRBV2 and TRBJ2-3; 9 bases match TRBD1. The CDR3 is made up of 17 amino acids. J was trimmed by 4 bases and V by 6 bases; bases with no gene match: 14. The germline gives CDR1 SNHLY, CDR2 FYNNEI. CDR3 bases: TGTGCCAGCAGCCAAGACAGGGGGGGGGGGTTGGCAGATACGCAGTATTTT. The encoded protein is CASSQDRGGGLADTQYF.

The table lists this clonotype with many counts. The chain joins TRBV5-1 to TRBJ1-2; TRBD1 is a possible D gene (6 bases). Trimming took off 0 bases at V and 0 bases at J, with 9 bases between the two ends. The CDR3 is 15 residues long. CDR1 SGHRS and CDR2 YFSETQ come from the germline V gene. CDR3 DNA: TGCGCCAGCAGCTTGGTGGGGGGGCCTAACTATGGCTACACCTTC. It encodes CASSLVGGPNYGYTF.